The 6 T cell receptor beta chains below were found in one sample sequenced in a study of cytomegalovirus exposure and HLA in healthy donors. 13 Jbeta primers and 60 Vbeta primers were used for the PCR. Using immunoSEQ multiplex PCR, the repertoire was profiled, and TCRdb retains in-frame clones only, with some absent. The sample comprises about 200,000 clones, about 70% of which are singletons, and 2.6% rests with the top ten. The specimen sequenced was PBMCs. These TCRs come from a man aged 35-49 years in good health and CMV-seropositive.

The DNA of the CDR3 is TGTGCCAGCAGTTTATCGTCAAACGTGGACAGAAACTATGGCTACACCTTC. It translates to CASSLSSNVDRNYGYTF. The chain couples TRBV27 to TRBJ1-2; weak D call: TRBD1 (6 bases). Deletions cut 0 bases from V and 2 bases from J, with 16 bases between. The germline V gene encodes CDR1 MNHEY and CDR2 SMNVEV (reference sequence). The CDR3 is 17 residues long.

V and J are TRBV29-1 and TRBJ2-1; 10 nucleotides line up with TRBD2. V gave up 4 bases and J gave up 8 bases; unmatched junction bases: 5. The CDR3 extends over 13 amino acids. Per germline, CDR1 SQVTM and CDR2 ANQGSEA. The CDR3, as DNA: TGCAGCGTTGGGGAGCGGGGGGGTGATGAGCAGTTCTTC. Its protein product is CSVGERGGDEQFF.

This clone showed up just a few times. One end of the junction is discordant with germline, which a read error may explain. This sequence joins TRBV7-9 and TRBJ2-1; TRBD2 matches at 8 bases. CDR1 and CDR2 from the germline V gene are SEHNR and FQNEAQ (reference sequence). This CDR3 is built from 17 residues. The CDR3 nucleotides are TGTTCCAGCAGCTTAGGAAAGCGGGGGAGCTCCTACAATGAGCAGTTCTTC. Its protein is CSSSLGKRGSSYNEQFF.

The chain uses TRBV11-2 and TRBJ2-1; TRBD2 might be the D (5 bases). This CDR3 is 13 amino acids long. Germline-derived CDR1 and CDR2 are SGHAT and FQNNGV. Deletions cut 0 bases from V and 6 bases from J, with 6 bases between. The CDR3 nucleotides read TGTGCCAGCAGCTTAGAGAGGGCCAATGAGCAGTTCTTC. Translation gives CASSLERANEQFF.

The rearrangement links TRBV5-1 to TRBJ2-5, with 8 bases that match TRBD2. Germline V gene sequence: CDR1 SGHRS, CDR2 YFSETQ. V was clipped by 0 bases and J by 5 bases; unmatched bases: 9. This CDR3 has 16 residues. The CDR3 DNA reads as TGCGCCAGCAGCTTGGTGGGAGCGGGGGCCGGGGAGACCCAGTACTTC. This translates into CASSLVGAGAGETQYF.

This clone was observed a few times. V is TRBV11-2 and J is TRBJ1-1; unclear D gene. The CDR3 runs 13 residues. V was clipped by 6 bases and J by 4 bases, with 12 bases between them. The germline gives CDR1 SGHAT, CDR2 FQNNGV. The CDR3 bases are TGTGCCAGCAGTCTCGAGGTGGGCACTGAAGCTTTCTTT. Its translation: CASSLEVGTEAFF. The full variable domain, with the rest looked up from reference TRBV11-2 and TRBJ1-1, is EAGVAQSPRYKIIEKRQSVAFWCNPISGHATLYWYQQILGQGPKLLIQFQNNGVVDDSQLPKDRFSAERLKGVDSTLKIQPAKLEDSAVYLCASSLEVGTEAFFGQGTRLTVV.